This section outlines one T cell receptor beta chain sequence together with its context. Germline values: CDR1 KGHDR, CDR2 SFDVKD. This CDR3 has 13 amino acids. The trim removed 3 bases at V and 8 bases at J, leaving 5 bases unmatched. The data belong to a study of blood T cell repertoires in COVID-19. Some clones are missing from TCRdb's copy, which holds only in-frame ones; the method was immunoSEQ multiplex PCR. The sample includes more than 350,000 clones, 80% to 90% of them seen just once. One Seattle source followed patients from active infection through their disease course. This sequence was found in a woman aged 25 to 39 with COVID-19, enrolled during active disease. The V call is TRBV24-1, the J call TRBJ1-2; the match to TRBD1 covers 7 bases. The sample consisted of peripheral blood. The CDR3 spells CATSDRDSYGYTF. The CDR3 DNA is TGTGCCACCAGTGATCGGGACAGCTACGGCTACACCTTC.